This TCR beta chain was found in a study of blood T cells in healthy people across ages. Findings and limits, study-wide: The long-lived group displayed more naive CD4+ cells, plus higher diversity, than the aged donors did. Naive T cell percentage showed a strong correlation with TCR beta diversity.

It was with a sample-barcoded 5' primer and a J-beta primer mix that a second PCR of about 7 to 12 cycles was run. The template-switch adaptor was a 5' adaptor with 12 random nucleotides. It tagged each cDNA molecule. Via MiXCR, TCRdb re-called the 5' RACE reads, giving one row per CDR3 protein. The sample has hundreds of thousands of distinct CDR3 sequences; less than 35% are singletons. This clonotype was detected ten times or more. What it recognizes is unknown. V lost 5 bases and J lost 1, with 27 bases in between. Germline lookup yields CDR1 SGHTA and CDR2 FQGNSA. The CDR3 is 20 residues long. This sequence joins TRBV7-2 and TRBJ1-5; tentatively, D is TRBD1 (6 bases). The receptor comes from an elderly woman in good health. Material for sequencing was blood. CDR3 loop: CASSKKDRTSSGVSNQPQHF. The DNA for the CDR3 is TGTGCCAGCAGCAAAAAAGACAGGACCTCCTCCGGGGTGAGCAATCAGCCCCAGCATTTT.